This T cell receptor (beta chain) was found in a study of T-cell memory formation after mild COVID-19. Study summary: The TCR clusters were mostly specific to one donor.

TCR alpha and TCR beta cDNA libraries carrying sample barcodes and UMIs came from 5'RACE with constant-segment primers. TCRdb analysed the 5' RACE reads with MiXCR anew, one entry per CDR3 protein. The table shows 300,000 to 350,000 distinct CDR3 sequences, with about 13% occurring only once. General study points: Researchers found some responding clones in pre-infection memory, a sign that cross-reactive memory joined.

CDR1 is MNHEY, CDR2 SMNVEV, per germline (reference sequence). The CDR3 length is 16 residues. The V and J ends lost 5 bases and 3 bases respectively, with 16 bases between them. On this clonotype: Its antigen is unidentified.

This rearrangement joins TRBV27 to TRBJ2-2, with D possibly TRBD1 on 6 matching bases. The sample comprised PBMCs or a T cell subset sorted from them (not recorded which). The sequence derives from a man in his late teens or twenties who had mild COVID-19 (a few samples of this study predate the infection). Cell type and time point are not known. CDR3: CASSPRYGQYTGELFF. DNA for the CDR3: TGTGCCAGCAGTCCTCGGTATGGACAGTACACCGGGGAGCTGTTTTTT.